This T cell receptor (beta chain) was recovered during a study of T cells in Graves' hyperthyroidism and ophthalmopathy. The V end lost 4 bases, the J end lost 4 bases, and 13 bases lay between the germline ends. Germline assignment: CDR1 SGHVS and CDR2 FQNEAQ. This CDR3 is 14 amino acids long. This clonotype was picked up many times. Clinicians diagnosed patients from clinical symptoms, serum thyroxine and TRAb, thyroid ultrasound and orbital computed tomography. Amplification targeted TCR beta CDR3 regions from RNA transcripts. In the first-round RT-PCR of the TCR CDR3, the HTBI primer set was used. Each CDR3 protein is one row after TCRdb ran MiXCR on the multiplex PCR reads. The table includes fewer than 750,000 distinct CDR3 sequences, 14% to 15% detected once.

This sequence originates from a woman aged 40 to 50 with Graves' ophthalmopathy. The rearrangement joins TRBV7-8 to TRBJ1-1; D gene ambiguous. The specimen was blood. The CDR3 nucleotides read TGTGCCAGCAGCTCCCTAATGGAGGGCACTGAAGCTTTCTTT. Its protein product is CASSSLMEGTEAFF.